A single sample gave rise to the 2 T cell receptor beta chains below, sequenced in a study of blood T cell repertoires in COVID-19 (dated by TCRdb to 2020 to 2022). Library generation was performed with the immunoSEQ multiplex PCR assay. TCRdb obtained this table from immuneACCESS and retained in-frame rearrangements with V and J assigned. These tables miss some clones; where compared with another copy, unresolved V genes account for less than half of the shortfall, and the remainder is unexplained. The sample records roughly 150,000 clones, 80% to 90% of which are singletons. The ten largest clones add up to roughly a fifth of the sample. The sample consisted of peripheral blood. The receptors shown here come from a woman in her seventies who had recovered from COVID-19.

The chain links TRBV5-4 to TRBJ2-3; TRBD1 might be the D (7 bases). The germline V and J ends were trimmed by 6 bases and 3 bases, with 17 bases remaining between them. The CDR3 spans 15 residues. The germline V gene has CDR1 SGHNT and CDR2 YYREEE (reference sequence). The CDR3 sequence: CASTQTAGGTDTQYF. The CDR3 DNA follows: TGTGCCAGCACTCAGACGGCAGGGGGGACAGATACGCAGTATTTT.

This chain joins TRBV7-9 and TRBJ2-1; no clear D. V lost 5 bases to trimming and J lost 15 bases, with 14 bases between them. The CDR3 has 11 residues. CDR1 SEHNR and CDR2 FQNEAQ come from the germline V gene (reference sequence). CDR3 bases: TGTGCCAGCAGCCCCCCGACATCTCTGTTCTTC. Its translation is CASSPPTSLFF.